This entry lists 9 T cell receptor beta chains sequenced from one sample in a study of post-analysis software for immune sequencing data. General study points: When patients were compared with controls, a handful of TRBV segments were more frequent, TRBV5-6, TRBV5-1 and TRBV20-1 among them.

Unique molecular identifiers were carried by the TCR beta cDNA libraries. TCRdb re-derived calls from the PCR reads in MiXCR, one entry per CDR3 protein. The table lists 750,000 to 950,000 distinct CDR3 sequences, 40% to 55% of them singletons. Their recognized antigens are unknown. Sequencing input: blood. Receptor source: a girl between 10 and 17 years old with multiple sclerosis.

Points on this clonotype: A much larger clone sits a single nucleotide away, making a read error possible. The chain recombines TRBV20-1 with TRBJ2-1; 7 nucleotides match TRBD2. With the DNA end fitting TRBJ2-7 better, the J assignment may be wrong. The CDR3 runs 16 residues. CDR1 is DFQATT, CDR2 SNEGSKA, per germline (reference sequence). CDR3 DNA: TGCAGTGCTCTCCCACGAGCGGGATCCTCCTACAATGAGCAGTACTTC. It yields the protein CSALPRAGSSYNEQYF.

The chain links TRBV5-1 to TRBJ1-2, with 9 bases lining up with TRBD1. The germline gives CDR1 SGHRS, CDR2 YFSETQ. The CDR3 has 14 amino acids. The ends lost 6 bases at V and 3 bases at J; junction bases unmatched: 6. The CDR3 loop reads CASTKQGAHYGYTF. The DNA of the CDR3 is TGCGCCAGCACCAAACAGGGGGCCCACTATGGCTACACCTTC.

This chain uses TRBV10-2 with TRBJ2-7; 9 positions match TRBD2. The V gene's germline CDR1 is WSHSY and CDR2 SAAADI. There are 14 residues in the CDR3. The V segment lost 7 bases and the J segment 7 bases; nucleotides outside the gene matches: 11. The CDR3 region has the DNA TGCGCCAGCAAGATGGCGGGAGGGCAAGAAGAGCAGTACTTC. Protein: CASKMAGGQEEQYF.

V and J are TRBV9 and TRBJ2-1; TRBD2 matches at 8 bases. The germline CDR1 and CDR2 sequences are SGDLS and YYNGEE. This CDR3 is built from 17 residues. With 0 bases clipped from V and 6 bases from J, the junction kept 11 bases outside the gene matches. The CDR3: CASSVDPPGLVRNEQFF. The CDR3 nucleotides read TGTGCCAGCAGCGTAGACCCTCCGGGACTAGTTCGCAATGAGCAGTTCTTC. The full variable domain, rest sourced from reference TRBV9 and TRBJ2-1, is DSGVTQTPKHLITATGQRVTLRCSPRSGDLSVYWYQQSLDQGLQFLIQYYNGEERAKGNILERFSAQQFPDLHSELNLSSLELGDSALYFCASSVDPPGLVRNEQFFGPGTRLTVL.

This clonotype was counted once. The J gene is TRBJ2-3, the V gene TRBV2; unclear D gene. The CDR3 covers 13 residues. V was trimmed by 6 bases and J by 5 bases, leaving 12 bases between them. CDR1 is SNHLY, CDR2 FYNNEI, per germline. The CDR3 reads CASRSEVVDTQYF. Here the CDR3 DNA reads TGTGCCAGCAGGTCAGAAGTAGTAGATACGCAGTATTTT.

The chain joins TRBV20-1 to TRBJ2-1, with a tentative D call TRBD1 (6 bases). The V end was cut by 0 bases, the J end by 0 bases, with 18 bases between. The CDR3 has 18 amino acids. CDR1 DFQATT and CDR2 SNEGSKA come from the germline V gene (reference sequence). CDR3 protein: CSARDLRGGSSSYNEQFF. DNA for the CDR3: TGCAGTGCTAGAGATCTTCGAGGGGGTAGTAGCTCCTACAATGAGCAGTTCTTC.

The chain has TRBV11-3 and TRBJ1-6; D gene ambiguous. The CDR3 is 13 residues long. V lost 8 bases and J 9 bases, leaving 14 bases between the germline ends. The germline CDR1 and CDR2 sequences are SGHNT and YENEEA. The CDR3 DNA reads TGTGCCAGCGCCCCCGGCCCGACTTCACCCCTCCACTTT. Translating gives CASAPGPTSPLHF.

This clonotype was counted a single time. The chain combines TRBV7-9 with TRBJ2-4; 15 positions match TRBD2. V was pared by 5 bases and J by 13 bases, with 6 bases of the junction left unmatched. Germline V lookup: CDR1 SEHNR, CDR2 FQNEAQ (reference sequence). There are 14 residues in the CDR3. In nucleotides, the CDR3 is TGTGCCAGCAGCCCCGGGACTAGCGGGAGGCAGCAGTACTTC. Translation gives CASSPGTSGRQQYF.

The rearrangement uses TRBV7-2 and TRBJ1-2, with TRBD1 matching 8 bases. This CDR3 region has 12 residues. Germline V CDR1 and CDR2: SGHTA, FQGNSA. V gave up 5 bases and J gave up 7 bases; unmatched junction bases: 3. CDR3 DNA sequence: TGTGCCAGCAGCGCGGACAGGGTTGGCTACACCTTC. Its translation: CASSADRVGYTF.